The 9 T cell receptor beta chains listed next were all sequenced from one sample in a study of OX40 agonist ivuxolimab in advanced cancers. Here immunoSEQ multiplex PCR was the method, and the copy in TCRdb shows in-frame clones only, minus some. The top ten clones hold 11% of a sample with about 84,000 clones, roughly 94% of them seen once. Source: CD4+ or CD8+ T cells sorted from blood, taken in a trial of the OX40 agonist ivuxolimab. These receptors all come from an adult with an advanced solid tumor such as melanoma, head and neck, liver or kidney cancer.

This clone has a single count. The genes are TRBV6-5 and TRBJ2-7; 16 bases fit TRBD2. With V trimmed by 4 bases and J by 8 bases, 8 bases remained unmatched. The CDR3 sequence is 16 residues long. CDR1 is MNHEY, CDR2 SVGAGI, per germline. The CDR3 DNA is TGTGCCAGCAGTTCTGGGACTAGCGGGAGGGCCTTTAAGCAGTACTTC. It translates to CASSSGTSGRAFKQYF.

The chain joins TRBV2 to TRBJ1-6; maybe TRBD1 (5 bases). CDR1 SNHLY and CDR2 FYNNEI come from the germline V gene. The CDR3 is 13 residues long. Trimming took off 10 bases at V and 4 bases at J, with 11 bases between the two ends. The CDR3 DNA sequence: TGTGCCATCGACAGCCCGTATAATTCACCCCTCCACTTT. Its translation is CAIDSPYNSPLHF.

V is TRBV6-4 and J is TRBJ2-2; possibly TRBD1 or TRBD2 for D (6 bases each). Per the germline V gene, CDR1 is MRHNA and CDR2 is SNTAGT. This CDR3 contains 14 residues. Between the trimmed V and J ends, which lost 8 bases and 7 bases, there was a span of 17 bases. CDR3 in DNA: TGTGCCAGCCAAGAACCCGGGGGCCACGGGGAGCTGTTTTTT. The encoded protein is CASQEPGGHGELFF.

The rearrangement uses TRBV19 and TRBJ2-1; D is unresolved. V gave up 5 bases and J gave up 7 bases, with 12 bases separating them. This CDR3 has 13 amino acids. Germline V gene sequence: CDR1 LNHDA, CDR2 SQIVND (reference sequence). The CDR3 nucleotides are TGTGCCAGTAGTTGGAGCCTCGGGAATGAGCAGTTCTTC. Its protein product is CASSWSLGNEQFF.

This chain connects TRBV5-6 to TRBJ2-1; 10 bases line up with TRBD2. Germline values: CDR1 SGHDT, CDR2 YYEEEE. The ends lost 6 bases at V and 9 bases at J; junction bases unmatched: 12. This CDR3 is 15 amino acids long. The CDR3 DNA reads TGTGCCAGCACCCCGATCCTAGCGGGGGCTGGTGAGCAGTTCTTC. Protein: CASTPILAGAGEQFF.

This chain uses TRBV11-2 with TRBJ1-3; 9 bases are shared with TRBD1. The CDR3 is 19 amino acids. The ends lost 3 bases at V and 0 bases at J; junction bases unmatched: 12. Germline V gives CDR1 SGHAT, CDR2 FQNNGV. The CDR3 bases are TGTGCCAGCAGCTTGCCCCGGGACAGGGCAGCTGTCTCTGGAAACACCATATATTTT. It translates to CASSLPRDRAAVSGNTIYF.

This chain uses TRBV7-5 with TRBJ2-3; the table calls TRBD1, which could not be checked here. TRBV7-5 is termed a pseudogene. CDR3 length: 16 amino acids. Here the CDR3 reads CARSPLGQTSTDTQYF. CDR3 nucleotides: TGTGCCAGAAGCCCCTTAGGACAGACCAGCACAGATACGCAGTATTTT.

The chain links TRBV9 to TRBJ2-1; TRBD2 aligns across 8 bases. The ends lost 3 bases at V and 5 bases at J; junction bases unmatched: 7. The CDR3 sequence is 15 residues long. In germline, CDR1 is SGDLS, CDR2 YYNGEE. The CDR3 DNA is TGTGCCAGCAGCGCAAGCGGGAGTTACAACAATGAGCAGTTCTTC. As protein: CASSASGSYNNEQFF.

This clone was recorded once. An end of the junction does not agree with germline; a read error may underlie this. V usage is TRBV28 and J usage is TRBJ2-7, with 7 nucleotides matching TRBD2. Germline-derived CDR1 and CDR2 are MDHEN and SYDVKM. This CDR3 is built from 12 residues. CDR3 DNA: TGTGCCAGCGGGGAGTACCGGGACTACCTTACGTTC. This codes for CASGEYRDYLTF.